Only a few counts were recorded for the clone carrying this T cell receptor beta chain. Antigen specificity is unknown. The source of the sample is a study of regulatory T cells in long-lasting Graves disease. Library construction for TCR beta used iRepertoire HTBI primers and Arm-PCR of CDR3 regions. TCRdb reprocessed the multiplex PCR reads via MiXCR and lists one record per CDR3 protein. In the table there are 700,000 or so distinct CDR3 sequences, around 30% of which are singletons. Overall study findings and caveats: Gene preferences differed: TRBV28, TRBJ1-2, TRBJ2-5 in persistent cases. Relative to newly diagnosed Graves' patients, persistent ones had lower TCR diversity.

Time point denoted: persistent/refractory GD, antithyroid drugs over 5 years with positive TRAb. Following extraction of RNA from PBMCs, that RNA was used to make the TCR library. Those enrolled as patients came out of an endocrinology department in Xi'an, China. This CDR3 has 15 residues. Trimming took 7 bases from V and 1 from J; bases not matched to a gene: 8. Germline V lookup: CDR1 SNHLY, CDR2 FYNNEI. The sample in question was peripheral blood mononuclear cells (PBMCs), obtained when the disease was refractory, from a patient treated with antithyroid drugs. This receptor was obtained from a female donor with Graves disease. J is TRBJ2-5 and V is TRBV2, with 8 bases lining up with TRBD2. The CDR3 DNA sequence: TGTGCCAGCAATTCCGGGACTAGGGGCCAAGAGACCCAGTACTTC. Amino acids: CASNSGTRGQETQYF.